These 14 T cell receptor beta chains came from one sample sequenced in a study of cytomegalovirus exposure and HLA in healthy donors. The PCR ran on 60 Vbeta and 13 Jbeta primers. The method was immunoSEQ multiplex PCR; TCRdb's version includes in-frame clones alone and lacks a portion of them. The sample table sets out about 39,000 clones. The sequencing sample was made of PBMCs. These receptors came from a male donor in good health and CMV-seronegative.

The CDR3 sequence is CASSLGGGYEQYF. In DNA form, the CDR3 reads TGTGCCAGCAGCTTGGGGGGGGGTTACGAGCAGTACTTC. The V call is TRBV5-6, the J call TRBJ2-7, with 7 bases that match TRBD2. Germline V gene sequence: CDR1 SGHDT, CDR2 YYEEEE. This CDR3 has 13 residues. The trim removed 0 bases at V and 4 bases at J, leaving 1 base unmatched.

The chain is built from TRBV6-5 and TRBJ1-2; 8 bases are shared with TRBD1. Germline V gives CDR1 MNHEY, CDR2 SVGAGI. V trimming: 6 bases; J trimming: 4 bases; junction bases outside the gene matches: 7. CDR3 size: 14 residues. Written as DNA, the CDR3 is TGTGCCAGCAGGACGACAGGGGCCGGCTATGGCTACACCTTC. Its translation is CASRTTGAGYGYTF.

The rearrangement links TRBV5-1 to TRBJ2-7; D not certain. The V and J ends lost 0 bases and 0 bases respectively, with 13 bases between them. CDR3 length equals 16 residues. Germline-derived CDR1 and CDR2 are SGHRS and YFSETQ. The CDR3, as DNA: TGCGCCAGCAGCTTGGGTATCTCAGACAACTCCTACGAGCAGTACTTC. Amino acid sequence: CASSLGISDNSYEQYF.

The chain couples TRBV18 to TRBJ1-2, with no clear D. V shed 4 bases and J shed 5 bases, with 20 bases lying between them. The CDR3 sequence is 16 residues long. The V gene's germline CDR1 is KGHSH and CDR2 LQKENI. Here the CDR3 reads CASSLRASGGRYGYTF. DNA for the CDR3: TGTGCCAGCTCACTCCGTGCGTCAGGAGGAAGGTATGGCTACACCTTC.

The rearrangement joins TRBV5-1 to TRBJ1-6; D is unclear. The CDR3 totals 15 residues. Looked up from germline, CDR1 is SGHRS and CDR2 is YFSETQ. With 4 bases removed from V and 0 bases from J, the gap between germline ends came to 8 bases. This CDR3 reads CASSPGDSYNSPLHF. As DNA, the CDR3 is TGCGCCAGCAGCCCGGGAGACTCCTATAATTCACCCCTCCACTTT.

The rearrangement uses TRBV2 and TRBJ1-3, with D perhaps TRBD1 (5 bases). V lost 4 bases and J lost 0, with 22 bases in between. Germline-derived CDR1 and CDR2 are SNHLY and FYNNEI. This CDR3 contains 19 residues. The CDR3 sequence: CASSVGPLRQSSSGNTIYF. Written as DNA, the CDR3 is TGTGCCAGCAGTGTAGGGCCCCTTCGACAGTCGAGCTCTGGAAACACCATATATTTT.

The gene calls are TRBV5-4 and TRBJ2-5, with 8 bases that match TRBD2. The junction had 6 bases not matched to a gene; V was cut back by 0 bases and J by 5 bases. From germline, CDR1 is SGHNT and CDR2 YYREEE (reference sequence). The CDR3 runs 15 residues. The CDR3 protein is CASSLVGGARETQYF. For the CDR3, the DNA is TGTGCCAGCAGCTTGGTCGGGGGGGCACGGGAGACCCAGTACTTC.

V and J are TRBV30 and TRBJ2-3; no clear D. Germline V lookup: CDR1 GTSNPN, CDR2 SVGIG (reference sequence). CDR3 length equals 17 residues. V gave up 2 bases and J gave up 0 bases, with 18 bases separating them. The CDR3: CAWSLTRRLPSTDTQYF. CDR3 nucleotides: TGTGCCTGGAGTTTAACCCGGCGGCTCCCTAGCACAGATACGCAGTATTTT.

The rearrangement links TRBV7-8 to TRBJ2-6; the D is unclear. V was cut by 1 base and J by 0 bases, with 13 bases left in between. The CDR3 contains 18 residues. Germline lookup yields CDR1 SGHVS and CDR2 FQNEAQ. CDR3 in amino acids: CASSLVVGGSSGANVLTF. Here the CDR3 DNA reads TGTGCCAGCAGCTTAGTAGTTGGCGGCAGCTCTGGGGCCAACGTCCTGACTTTC.

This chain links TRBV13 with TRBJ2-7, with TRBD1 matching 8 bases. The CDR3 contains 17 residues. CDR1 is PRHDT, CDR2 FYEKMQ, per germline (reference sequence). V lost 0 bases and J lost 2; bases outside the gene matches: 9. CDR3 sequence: CASSLGNRGKSAYEQYF. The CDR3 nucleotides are TGTGCCAGCAGCTTAGGGAACAGGGGGAAGAGCGCCTACGAGCAGTACTTC.

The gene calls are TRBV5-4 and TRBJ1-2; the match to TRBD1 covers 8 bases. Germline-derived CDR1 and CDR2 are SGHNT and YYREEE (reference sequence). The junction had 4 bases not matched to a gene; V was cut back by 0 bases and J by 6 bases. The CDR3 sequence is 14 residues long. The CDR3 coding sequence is TGTGCCAGCAGCTTGGAGGGACAGGCGAATGGCTACACCTTC. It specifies CASSLEGQANGYTF.

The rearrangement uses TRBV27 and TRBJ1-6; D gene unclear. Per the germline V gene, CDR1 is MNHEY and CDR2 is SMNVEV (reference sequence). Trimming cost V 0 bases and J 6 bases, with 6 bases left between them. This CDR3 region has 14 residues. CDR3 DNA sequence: TGTGCCAGCAGTTTATCAGGGAGTAATTCACCCCTCCACTTT. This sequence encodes CASSLSGSNSPLHF.

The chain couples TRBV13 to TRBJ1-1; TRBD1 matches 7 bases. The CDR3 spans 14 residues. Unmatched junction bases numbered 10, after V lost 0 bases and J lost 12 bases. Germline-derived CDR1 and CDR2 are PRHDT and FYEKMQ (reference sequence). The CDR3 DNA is TGTGCCAGCAGCTTAGGGCCCGACAGGGCTCGAACTTTCTTT. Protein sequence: CASSLGPDRARTFF. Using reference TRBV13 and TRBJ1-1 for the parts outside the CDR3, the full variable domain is AAGVIQSPRHLIKEKRETATLKCYPIPRHDTVYWYQQGPGQDPQFLISFYEKMQSDKGSIPDRFSAQQFSDYHSELNMSSLELGDSALYFCASSLGPDRARTFFGQGTRLTVV.

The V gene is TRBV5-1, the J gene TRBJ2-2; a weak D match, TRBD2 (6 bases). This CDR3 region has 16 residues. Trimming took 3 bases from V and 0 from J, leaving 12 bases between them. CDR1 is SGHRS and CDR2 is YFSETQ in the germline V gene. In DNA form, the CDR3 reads TGCGCCAGCAGCTGGATCGCGGGGTCGAACACCGGGGAGCTGTTTTTT. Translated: CASSWIAGSNTGELFF.